This passage covers 21 T cell receptor beta chains from one sample sequenced in a study of blood T cell repertoires in COVID-19. The assay was immunoSEQ multiplex PCR, and TCRdb's table has in-frame clones only and misses some. The data contain more than 120,000 clones, 70% to 90% of them singletons. Sample: peripheral blood. The receptors were gathered from a human donor with acute or convalescent COVID-19. The donor label of this sample is uncertain.

This chain joins TRBV2 and TRBJ2-4; TRBD1 aligns across 7 bases. This CDR3 contains 17 residues. J was trimmed by 0 bases and V by 4 bases; bases with no gene match: 9. The germline V gene has CDR1 SNHLY and CDR2 FYNNEI. CDR3 nucleotides: TGTGCCAGCAGTGGGCAACGGACAGGCCAAGCCAAAAACATTCAGTACTTC. Its translation is CASSGQRTGQAKNIQYF.

The chain employs TRBV27 and TRBJ1-2, with 11 bases fitting TRBD1. This CDR3 has 14 amino acids. V dropped 6 bases and J dropped 4; count of bases not matched to a gene: 4. CDR1 is MNHEY, CDR2 SMNVEV, per germline (reference sequence). The CDR3 spells CASRGTGGSYGYTF. The CDR3 DNA sequence: TGTGCCAGCAGAGGGACAGGGGGGTCCTATGGCTACACCTTC.

Here the CDR3 reads CASSVGRDRGRETQYF. CDR3 nucleotide sequence: TGTGCCAGCAGCGTAGGAAGGGACAGGGGCAGAGAGACCCAGTACTTC. The chain couples TRBV9 to TRBJ2-5; 10 bases map to TRBD1. CDR3 length equals 16 residues. V shed 0 bases and J 4 bases; nucleotides not matched to a gene: 6. The V gene's germline CDR1 is SGDLS and CDR2 YYNGEE.

The chain combines TRBV27 with TRBJ1-2, with 9 bases matching TRBD1. Trimming cost V 8 bases and J 8 bases; bases outside gene matches: 6. This CDR3 region has 12 residues. From germline, CDR1 is MNHEY and CDR2 SMNVEV (reference sequence). CDR3 bases: TGTGCCAGCGGGAAAGGGACAGGGGGCTACACCTTC. This translates into CASGKGTGGYTF.

The chain employs TRBV24-1 and TRBJ1-2; the D gene is possibly TRBD1 (5 bases). Germline values: CDR1 KGHDR, CDR2 SFDVKD. The CDR3 spans 14 residues. Trimming stripped 4 bases from V and 6 bases from J, with 14 bases between. CDR3 nucleotides: TGTGCCACCAGTGACAACGACAGAGGAGATGGCTACACCTTC. This gives the protein CATSDNDRGDGYTF.

The chain joins TRBV24-1 to TRBJ2-3; the D gene is possibly TRBD1 (6 bases). Germline V gives CDR1 KGHDR, CDR2 SFDVKD. The CDR3 consists of 15 residues. Trimming pared 4 bases from V and 5 bases from J, leaving 15 bases between. The CDR3 nucleotides read TGTGCCACCAGTGACCCGGCAGGGGCGGGAGATACGCAGTATTTT. It is translated as CATSDPAGAGDTQYF.

The chain is built from TRBV6-2 or TRBV6-3 and TRBJ2-1, with 7 bases fitting TRBD2. Germline CDR1 reads MNHEY; CDR2 reads SVGEGT. Trimming at V came to 2 bases and at J to 13 bases, leaving 14 bases not matched to a gene. The CDR3 totals 15 residues. The CDR3 coding sequence is TGTGCCAGCAGTTACGGGGTCGGCGGGAGTTTCCCCCAGTTCTTC. As protein: CASSYGVGGSFPQFF.

This clone showed up just once. The chain has TRBV9 and TRBJ2-3; D gene unclear. Germline loops: CDR1 SGDLS, CDR2 YYNGEE. The V gene lost 3 bases and the J gene lost 3 bases, with 8 bases spanning the gap. This CDR3 is 13 amino acids long. CDR3 sequence: CASSGSRTDTQYF. The CDR3 bases are TGTGCCAGCAGCGGATCGAGGACAGATACGCAGTATTTT.

The CDR3 region has the DNA TGCGCCAGCAGCCCCACCCCGAGCGGGGATCGGCGCAATCAGCCCCAGCATTTT. As protein: CASSPTPSGDRRNQPQHF. The chain recombines TRBV4-1 with TRBJ1-5; D not certain. The CDR3 is made up of 18 amino acids. The V gene lost 4 bases and the J gene lost 2 bases, with 21 bases spanning the gap. Germline CDR1 reads MGHRA; CDR2 reads YSYEKL.

The V and J genes are TRBV28 and TRBJ1-2; 9 nucleotides align to TRBD1. This CDR3 region has 14 residues. Germline-derived CDR1 and CDR2 are MDHEN and SYDVKM. The trim removed 7 bases at V and 6 bases at J, leaving 9 bases unmatched. In nucleotides, the CDR3 is TGTGCCAGCACTTCCGGGACAGGGCGAGATGGCTACACCTTC. This sequence encodes CASTSGTGRDGYTF.

This chain joins TRBV7-2 and TRBJ2-1, with D tentatively TRBD1 (6 bases). The V gene lost 5 bases and the J gene lost 1 base, with 6 bases spanning the gap. The germline V gene has CDR1 SGHTA and CDR2 FQGNSA. This CDR3 has 13 amino acids. DNA of the CDR3: TGTGCCAGCAGCGGACAGTCCTACAATGAGCAGTTCTTC. This gives the protein CASSGQSYNEQFF.

The chain has TRBV9 and TRBJ2-3; 15 nucleotides line up with TRBD2. The germline V gene encodes CDR1 SGDLS and CDR2 YYNGEE. The junction had 15 bases not matched to a gene; V was cut back by 5 bases and J by 2 bases. The CDR3 runs 20 residues. The CDR3 loop reads CASSPLTGLAGGRDTDTQYF. CDR3 in DNA: TGTGCCAGCAGTCCTCTAACCGGACTAGCGGGGGGGCGGGACACAGATACGCAGTATTTT.

This chain uses TRBV29-1 with TRBJ2-1, with 8 bases matching TRBD1. CDR3 length equals 16 residues. V trimming: 5 bases; J trimming: 3 bases; junction bases outside the gene matches: 12. Germline CDR1 is SQVTM and CDR2 is ANQGSEA. CDR3 sequence reads: CSVRPADRGRYNEQFF. The DNA for the CDR3 is TGCAGCGTTAGGCCGGCAGACAGGGGACGCTACAATGAGCAGTTCTTC.

The chain links TRBV2 to TRBJ1-5; D is unclear. This CDR3 region has 13 residues. The ends were cut back, 4 bases at V and 5 bases at J, with 9 bases in the middle. Germline CDR1 is SNHLY and CDR2 is FYNNEI. CDR3 coding DNA: TGTGCCAGCAGTGGGCAGATCCATCAGCCCCAGCATTTT. Protein sequence: CASSGQIHQPQHF. Together with reference TRBV2 and TRBJ1-5, the CDR3 gives the full variable domain: EPEVTQTPSHQVTQMGQEVILRCVPISNHLYFYWYRQILGQKVEFLVSFYNNEISEKSEIFDDQFSVERPDGSNFTLKIRSTKLEDSAMYFCASSGQIHQPQHFGDGTRLSIL.

This chain links TRBV15 with TRBJ2-3; possibly TRBD2 for D (6 bases). Germline V gene sequence: CDR1 LNHNV, CDR2 YYDKDF (reference sequence). The length of the CDR3 is 14 residues. Trimming left V 5 bases short and J 5 bases short, with 14 bases between. Here the CDR3 DNA reads TGTGCCACCAGCTCTCGACTAGGCCAAGATACGCAGTATTTT. Translated, it gives CATSSRLGQDTQYF.

This chain connects TRBV27 to TRBJ2-1, with 8 bases identical to TRBD1. V lost 4 bases and J lost 3; bases outside the gene matches: 5. The germline CDR1 and CDR2 sequences are MNHEY and SMNVEV (reference sequence). The CDR3 is 15 amino acids. The CDR3 loop is CASSSGTGFYNEQFF. In DNA, the CDR3 is TGTGCCAGCAGTTCAGGGACAGGCTTCTACAATGAGCAGTTCTTC.

This chain connects TRBV5-4 to TRBJ1-5; D is unclear. Trimming took 3 bases from V and 0 from J, leaving 16 bases between them. From germline, CDR1 is SGHNT and CDR2 YYREEE (reference sequence). The CDR3 spans 17 residues. The CDR3 is CASSSTPGSASNQPQHF. The CDR3 DNA sequence: TGTGCCAGCAGCTCCACCCCGGGGTCGGCTAGCAATCAGCCCCAGCATTTT. Full variable domain (rest looked up from reference TRBV5-4 and TRBJ1-5): ETGVTQSPTHLIKTRGQQVTLRCSSQSGHNTVSWYQQALGQGPQFIFQYYREEENGRGNFPPRFSGLQFPNYSSELNVNALELDDSALYLCASSSTPGSASNQPQHFGDGTRLSIL.

The genes are TRBV28 and TRBJ1-2; D unresolved. CDR1 and CDR2 (germline): MDHEN, SYDVKM. The CDR3 is 15 amino acids. The V and J ends lost 5 bases and 4 bases respectively, with 17 bases between them. This CDR3 reads CASSPGAGGIYGYTF. The CDR3 region has the DNA TGTGCCAGCAGTCCGGGAGCGGGTGGGATCTATGGCTACACCTTC.

This chain uses TRBV29-1 with TRBJ2-7; 7 nucleotides match TRBD1. The V gene's germline CDR1 is SQVTM and CDR2 ANQGSEA. Germline trimming cut 7 bases from V and 2 bases from J; bases unmatched to any gene: 8. This CDR3 comprises 13 residues. The CDR3 here is CSGAGTDPYEQYV. CDR3 coding DNA: TGCAGCGGCGCCGGGACAGACCCCTACGAGCAGTACGTC.

V usage is TRBV11-2 and J usage is TRBJ1-6; D not resolved. Germline CDR1 and CDR2: SGHAT and FQNNGV. V was trimmed by 0 bases and J by 10 bases, leaving 10 bases between them. The CDR3 is 14 residues long. The CDR3 loop is CASSLESSRSPLHF. CDR3 DNA: TGTGCCAGCAGCTTAGAATCAAGTCGGTCACCCCTCCACTTT.

J is TRBJ2-7 and V is TRBV28; no definite D call. Germline assignment: CDR1 MDHEN and CDR2 SYDVKM. The CDR3 runs to 13 residues. V lost 4 bases and J lost 6, with 13 bases in between. The DNA for the CDR3 is TGTGCCAGCAGTTGGCCCCATCGGAGCGAGCAGTACTTC. It translates to CASSWPHRSEQYF.